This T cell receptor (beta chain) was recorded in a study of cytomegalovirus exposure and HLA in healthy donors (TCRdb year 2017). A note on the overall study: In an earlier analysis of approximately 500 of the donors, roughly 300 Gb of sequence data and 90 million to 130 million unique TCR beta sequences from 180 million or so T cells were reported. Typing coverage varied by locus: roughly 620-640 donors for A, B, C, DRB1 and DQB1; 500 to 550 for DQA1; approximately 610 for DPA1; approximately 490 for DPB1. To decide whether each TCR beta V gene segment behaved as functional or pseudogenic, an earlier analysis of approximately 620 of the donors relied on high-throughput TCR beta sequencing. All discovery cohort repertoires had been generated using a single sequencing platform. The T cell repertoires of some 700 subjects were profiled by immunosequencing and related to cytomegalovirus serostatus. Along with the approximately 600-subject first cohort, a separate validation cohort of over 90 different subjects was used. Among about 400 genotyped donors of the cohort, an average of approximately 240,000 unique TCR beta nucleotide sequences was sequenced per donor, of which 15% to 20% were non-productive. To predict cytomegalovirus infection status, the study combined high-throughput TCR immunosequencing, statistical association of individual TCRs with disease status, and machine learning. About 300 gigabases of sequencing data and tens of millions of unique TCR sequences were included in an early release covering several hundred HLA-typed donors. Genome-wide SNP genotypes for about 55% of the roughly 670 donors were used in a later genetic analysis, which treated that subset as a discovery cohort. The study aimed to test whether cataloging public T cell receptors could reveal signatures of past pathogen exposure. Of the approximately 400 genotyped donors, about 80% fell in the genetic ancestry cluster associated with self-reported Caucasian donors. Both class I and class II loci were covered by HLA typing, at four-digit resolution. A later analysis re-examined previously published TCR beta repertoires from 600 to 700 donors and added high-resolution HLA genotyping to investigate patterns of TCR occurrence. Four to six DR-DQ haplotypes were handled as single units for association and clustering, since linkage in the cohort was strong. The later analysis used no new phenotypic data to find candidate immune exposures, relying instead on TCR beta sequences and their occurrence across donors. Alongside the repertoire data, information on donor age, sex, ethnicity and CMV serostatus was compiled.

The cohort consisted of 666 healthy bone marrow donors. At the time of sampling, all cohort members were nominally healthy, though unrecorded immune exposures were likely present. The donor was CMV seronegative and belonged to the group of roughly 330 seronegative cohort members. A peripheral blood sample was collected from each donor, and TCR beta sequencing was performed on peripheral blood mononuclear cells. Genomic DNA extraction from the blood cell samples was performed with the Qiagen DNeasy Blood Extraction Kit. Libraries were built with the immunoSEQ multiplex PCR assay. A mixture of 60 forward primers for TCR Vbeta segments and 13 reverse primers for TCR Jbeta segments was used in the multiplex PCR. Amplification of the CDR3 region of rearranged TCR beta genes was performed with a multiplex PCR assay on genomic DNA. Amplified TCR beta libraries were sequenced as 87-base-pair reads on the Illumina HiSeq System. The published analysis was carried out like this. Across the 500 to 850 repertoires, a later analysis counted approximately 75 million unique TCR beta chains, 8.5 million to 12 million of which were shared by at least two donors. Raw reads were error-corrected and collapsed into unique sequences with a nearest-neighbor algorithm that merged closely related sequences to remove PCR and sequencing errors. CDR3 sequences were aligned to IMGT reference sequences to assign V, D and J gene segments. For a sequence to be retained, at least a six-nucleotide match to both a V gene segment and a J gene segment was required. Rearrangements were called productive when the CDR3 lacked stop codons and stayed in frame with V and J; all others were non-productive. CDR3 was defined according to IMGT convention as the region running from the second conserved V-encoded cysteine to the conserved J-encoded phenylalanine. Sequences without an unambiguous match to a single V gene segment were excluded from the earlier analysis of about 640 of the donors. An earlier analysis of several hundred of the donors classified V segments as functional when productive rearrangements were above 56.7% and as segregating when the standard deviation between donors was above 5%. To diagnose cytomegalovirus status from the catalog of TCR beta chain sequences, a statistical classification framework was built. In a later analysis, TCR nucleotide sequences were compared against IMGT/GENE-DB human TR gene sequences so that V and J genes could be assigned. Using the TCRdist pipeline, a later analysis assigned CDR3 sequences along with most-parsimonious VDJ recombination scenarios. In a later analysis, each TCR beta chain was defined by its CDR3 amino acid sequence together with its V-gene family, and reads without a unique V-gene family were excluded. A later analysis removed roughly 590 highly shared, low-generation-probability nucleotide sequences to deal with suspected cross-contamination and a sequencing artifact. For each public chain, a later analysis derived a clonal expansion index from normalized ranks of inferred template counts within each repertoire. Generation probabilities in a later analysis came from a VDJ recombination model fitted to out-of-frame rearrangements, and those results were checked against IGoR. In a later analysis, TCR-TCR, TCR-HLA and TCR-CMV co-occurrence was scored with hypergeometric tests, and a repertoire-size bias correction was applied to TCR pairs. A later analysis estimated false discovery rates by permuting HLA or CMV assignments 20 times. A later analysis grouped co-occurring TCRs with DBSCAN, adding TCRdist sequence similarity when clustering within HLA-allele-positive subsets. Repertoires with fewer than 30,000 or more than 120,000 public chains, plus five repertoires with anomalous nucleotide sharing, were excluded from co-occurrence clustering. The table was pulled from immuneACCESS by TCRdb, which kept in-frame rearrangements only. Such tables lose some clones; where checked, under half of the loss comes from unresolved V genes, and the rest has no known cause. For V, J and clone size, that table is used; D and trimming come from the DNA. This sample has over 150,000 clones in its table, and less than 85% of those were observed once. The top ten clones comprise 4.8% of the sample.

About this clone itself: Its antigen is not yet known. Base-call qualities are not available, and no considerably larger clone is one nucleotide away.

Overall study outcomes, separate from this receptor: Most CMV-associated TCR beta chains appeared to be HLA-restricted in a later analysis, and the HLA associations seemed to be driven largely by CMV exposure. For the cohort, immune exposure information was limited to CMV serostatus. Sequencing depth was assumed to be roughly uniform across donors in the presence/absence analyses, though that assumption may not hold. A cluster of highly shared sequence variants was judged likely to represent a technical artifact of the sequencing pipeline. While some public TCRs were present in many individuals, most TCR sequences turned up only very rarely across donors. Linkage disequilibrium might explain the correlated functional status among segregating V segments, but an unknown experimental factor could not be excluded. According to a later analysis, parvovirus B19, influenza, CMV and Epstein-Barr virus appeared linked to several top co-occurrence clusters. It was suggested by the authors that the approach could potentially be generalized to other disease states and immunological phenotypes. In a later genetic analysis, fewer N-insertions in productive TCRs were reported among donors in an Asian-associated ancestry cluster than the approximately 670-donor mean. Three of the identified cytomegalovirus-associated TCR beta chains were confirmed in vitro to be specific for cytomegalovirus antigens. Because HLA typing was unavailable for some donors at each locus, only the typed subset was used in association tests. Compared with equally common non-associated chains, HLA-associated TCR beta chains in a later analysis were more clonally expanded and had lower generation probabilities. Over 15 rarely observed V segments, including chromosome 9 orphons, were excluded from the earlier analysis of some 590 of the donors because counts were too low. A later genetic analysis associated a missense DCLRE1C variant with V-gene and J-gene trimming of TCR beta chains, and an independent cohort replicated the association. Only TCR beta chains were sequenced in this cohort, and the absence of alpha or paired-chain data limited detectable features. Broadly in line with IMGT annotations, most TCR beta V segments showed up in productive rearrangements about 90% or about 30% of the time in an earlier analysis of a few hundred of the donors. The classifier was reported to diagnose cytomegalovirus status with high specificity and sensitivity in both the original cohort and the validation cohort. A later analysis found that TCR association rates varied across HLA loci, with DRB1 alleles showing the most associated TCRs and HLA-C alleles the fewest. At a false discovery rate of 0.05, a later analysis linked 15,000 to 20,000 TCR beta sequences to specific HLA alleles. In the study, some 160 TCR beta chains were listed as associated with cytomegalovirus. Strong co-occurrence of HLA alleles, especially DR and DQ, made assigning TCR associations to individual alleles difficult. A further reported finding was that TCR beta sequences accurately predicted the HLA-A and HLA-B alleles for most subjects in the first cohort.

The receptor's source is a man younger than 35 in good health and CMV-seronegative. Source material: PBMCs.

The DNA sequence reads TGTGCCAGCAGCGTTACTAGCGGGGGGGCGAATGAGCAGTTCTTC. This is translated as CASSVTSGGANEQFF. The receptor chain draws on TRBV9 and TRBJ2-1; TRBD2 aligns with 13 central bases. Per the germline V gene, SGDLS is the CDR1 and YYNGEE is the CDR2. For this chain, trimming is 2 bases at the V end and 7 bases at the J end, and the number of junction bases without a gene match is 3. The CDR3, from cysteine to phenylalanine, totals 15 residues. The only DNA kept is the CDR3, 45 bases in frame from the first base.